This T cell receptor beta chain stems from a study of cytomegalovirus exposure and HLA in healthy donors. The PCR used 60 Vbeta and 13 Jbeta primers. TCRdb's copy holds only in-frame clones and misses some; the assay was immunoSEQ multiplex PCR. Of roughly 150,000 clones in the sample, roughly 80% were seen once. Sequenced input: PBMCs. This sequence was found in a male donor in good health and CMV-seropositive.

The DNA for the CDR3 is TGTGCCAGCAGAGAACAACCGGGACAGGGAGAAGAAGCTTTCTTT. This gives the protein CASREQPGQGEEAFF. The V call is TRBV6-5, the J call TRBJ1-1; TRBD1 matches 9 bases. The CDR3 spans 15 residues. Trimming cost V 6 bases and J 8 bases; bases outside gene matches: 13. CDR1 is MNHEY, CDR2 SVGAGI, per germline.